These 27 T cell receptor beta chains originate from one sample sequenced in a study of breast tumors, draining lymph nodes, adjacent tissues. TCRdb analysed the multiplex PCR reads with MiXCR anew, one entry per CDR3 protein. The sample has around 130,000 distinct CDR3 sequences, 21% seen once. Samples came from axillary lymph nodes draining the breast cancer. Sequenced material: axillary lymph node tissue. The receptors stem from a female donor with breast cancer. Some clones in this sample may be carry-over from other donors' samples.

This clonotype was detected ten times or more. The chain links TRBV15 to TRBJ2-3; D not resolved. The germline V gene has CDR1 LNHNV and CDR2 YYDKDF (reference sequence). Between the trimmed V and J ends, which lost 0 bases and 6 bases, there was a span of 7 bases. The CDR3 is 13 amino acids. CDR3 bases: TGTGCCACCAGCAGAGATTGGACGGATACGCAGTATTTT. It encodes CATSRDWTDTQYF.

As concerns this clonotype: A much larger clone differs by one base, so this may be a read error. The CDR3 DNA is TGCAGCGTTGAAGATCAAGAGTTGCCCGTCCCCGAGCAGTTCTTC. Its protein is CSVEDQELPVPEQFF. The V call is TRBV29-1, the J call TRBJ2-1, with unresolved D. Germline V CDR1 and CDR2: SQVTM, ANQGSEA. The CDR3 sequence is 15 residues long. The V end lost 0 bases, the J end lost 10 bases, and 19 bases lay between the germline ends.

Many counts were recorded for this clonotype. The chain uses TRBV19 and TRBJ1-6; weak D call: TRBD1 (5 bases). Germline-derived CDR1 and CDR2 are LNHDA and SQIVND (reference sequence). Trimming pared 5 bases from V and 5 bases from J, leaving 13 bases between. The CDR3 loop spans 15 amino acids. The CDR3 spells CASSPPDSDNSPLHF. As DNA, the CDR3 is TGTGCCAGTAGTCCCCCTGACAGCGATAATTCACCCCTCCACTTT.

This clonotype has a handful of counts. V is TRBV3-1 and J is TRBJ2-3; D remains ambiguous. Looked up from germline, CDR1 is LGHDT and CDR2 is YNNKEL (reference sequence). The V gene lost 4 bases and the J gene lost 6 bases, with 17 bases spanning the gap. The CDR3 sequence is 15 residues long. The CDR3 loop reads CASSLPGLQKDTQYF. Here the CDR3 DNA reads TGTGCCAGCAGCCTCCCGGGCCTCCAGAAGGATACGCAGTATTTT.

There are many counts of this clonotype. CDR3 sequence: CSARDPLPGSGNEQFF. The CDR3 DNA follows: TGCAGTGCTAGAGATCCCCTCCCGGGTAGTGGTAATGAGCAGTTCTTC. The rearrangement uses TRBV20-1 and TRBJ2-1, with D unresolved. V lost 0 bases and J 7 bases, leaving 19 bases between the germline ends. The CDR3 is 16 residues long. Germline V lookup: CDR1 DFQATT, CDR2 SNEGSKA (reference sequence).

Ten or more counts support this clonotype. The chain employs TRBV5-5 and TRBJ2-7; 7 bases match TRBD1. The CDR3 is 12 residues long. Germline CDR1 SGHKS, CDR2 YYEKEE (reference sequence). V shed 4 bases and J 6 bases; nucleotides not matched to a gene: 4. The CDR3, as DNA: TGTGCCAGCAGCCCACAGGGGCGCGAGCAGTACTTC. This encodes CASSPQGREQYF.

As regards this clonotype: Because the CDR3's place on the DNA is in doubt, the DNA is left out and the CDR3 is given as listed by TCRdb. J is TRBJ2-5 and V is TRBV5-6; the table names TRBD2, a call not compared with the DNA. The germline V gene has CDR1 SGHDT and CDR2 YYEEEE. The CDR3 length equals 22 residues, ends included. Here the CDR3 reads CASSFYICSARLAGGTQETQYF.

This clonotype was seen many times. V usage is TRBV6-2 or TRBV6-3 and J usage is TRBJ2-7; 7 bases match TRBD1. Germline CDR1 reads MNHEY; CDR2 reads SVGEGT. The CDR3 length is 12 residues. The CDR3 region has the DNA TGTTTTTCCCCGACAGGGCTCTACGAGCAGTACTTC. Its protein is CFSPTGLYEQYF.

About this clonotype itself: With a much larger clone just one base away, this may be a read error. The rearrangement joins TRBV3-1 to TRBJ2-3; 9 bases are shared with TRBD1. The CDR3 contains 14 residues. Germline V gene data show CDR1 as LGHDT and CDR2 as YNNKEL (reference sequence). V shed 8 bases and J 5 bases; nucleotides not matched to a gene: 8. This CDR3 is CASGVGQGGDTQYF. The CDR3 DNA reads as TGTGCCAGCGGTGTGGGACAGGGCGGAGATACGCAGTATTTT.

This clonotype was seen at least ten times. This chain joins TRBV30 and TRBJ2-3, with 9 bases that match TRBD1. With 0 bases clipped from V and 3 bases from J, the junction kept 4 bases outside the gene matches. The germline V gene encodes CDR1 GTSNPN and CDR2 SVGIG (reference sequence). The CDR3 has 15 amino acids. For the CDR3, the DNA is TGTGCCTGGAGTGTAAAGGACAGGGGTACAGATACGCAGTATTTT. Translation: CAWSVKDRGTDTQYF.

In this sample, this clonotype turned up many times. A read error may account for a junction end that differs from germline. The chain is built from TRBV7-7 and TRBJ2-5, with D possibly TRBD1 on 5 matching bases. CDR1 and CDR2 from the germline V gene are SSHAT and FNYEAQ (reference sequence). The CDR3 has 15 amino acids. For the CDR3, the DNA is TGTGCTAGCAGCCAGGGTACTGCCCCAAGAGGGACCCAGTACTTC. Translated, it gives CASSQGTAPRGTQYF.

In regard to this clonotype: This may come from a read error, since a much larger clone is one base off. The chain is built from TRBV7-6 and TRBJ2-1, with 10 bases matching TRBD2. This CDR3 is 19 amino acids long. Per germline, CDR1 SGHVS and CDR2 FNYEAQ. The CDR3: CTSSLAIHSGRSKGNEQFF. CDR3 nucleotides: TGTACCAGCAGCTTAGCGATCCATAGCGGGAGGTCTAAGGGGAATGAGCAGTTCTTC.

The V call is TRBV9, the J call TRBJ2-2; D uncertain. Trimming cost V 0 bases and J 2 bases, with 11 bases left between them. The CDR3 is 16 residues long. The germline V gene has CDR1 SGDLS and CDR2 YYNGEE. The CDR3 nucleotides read TGTGCCAGCAGCGTAGTGGCGGCGCCTAACACCGGGGAGCTGTTTTTT. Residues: CASSVVAAPNTGELFF. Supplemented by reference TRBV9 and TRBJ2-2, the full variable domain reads DSGVTQTPKHLITATGQRVTLRCSPRSGDLSVYWYQQSLDQGLQFLIQYYNGEERAKGNILERFSAQQFPDLHSELNLSSLELGDSALYFCASSVVAAPNTGELFFGEGSRLTVL.

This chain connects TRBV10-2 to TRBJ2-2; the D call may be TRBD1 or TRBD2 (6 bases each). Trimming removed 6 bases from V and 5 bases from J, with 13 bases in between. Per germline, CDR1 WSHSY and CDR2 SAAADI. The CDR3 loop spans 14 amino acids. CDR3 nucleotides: TGCGCCAGCAGAGTCGGGGGCGGAACCGGGGAGCTGTTTTTT. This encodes CASRVGGGTGELFF.

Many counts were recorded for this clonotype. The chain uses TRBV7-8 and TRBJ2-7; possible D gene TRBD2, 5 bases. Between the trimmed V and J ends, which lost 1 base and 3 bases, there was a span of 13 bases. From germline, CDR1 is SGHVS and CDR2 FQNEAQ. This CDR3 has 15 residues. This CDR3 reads CASSLEAEPNYEQYF. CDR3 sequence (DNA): TGTGCCAGCAGCTTAGAAGCGGAACCGAACTACGAGCAGTACTTC.

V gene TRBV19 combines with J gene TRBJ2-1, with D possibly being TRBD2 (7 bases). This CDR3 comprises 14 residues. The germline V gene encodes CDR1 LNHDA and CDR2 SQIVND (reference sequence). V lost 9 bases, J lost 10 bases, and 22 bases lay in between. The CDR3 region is CASHREGHFTEQFF. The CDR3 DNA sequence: TGTGCCAGCCACAGGGAGGGCCATTTCACGGAGCAGTTCTTC.

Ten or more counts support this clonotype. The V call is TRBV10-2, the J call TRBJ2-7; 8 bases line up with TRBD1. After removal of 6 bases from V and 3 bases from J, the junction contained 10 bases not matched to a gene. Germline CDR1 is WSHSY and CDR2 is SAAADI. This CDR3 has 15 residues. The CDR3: CASRPRTGMHYEQYF. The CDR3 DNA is TGCGCCAGCAGACCTAGGACAGGGATGCACTACGAGCAGTACTTC.

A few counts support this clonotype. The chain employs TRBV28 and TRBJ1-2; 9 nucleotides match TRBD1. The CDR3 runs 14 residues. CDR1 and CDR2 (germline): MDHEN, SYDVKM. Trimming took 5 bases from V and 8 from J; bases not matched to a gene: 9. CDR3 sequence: CASSDSGTGYGYTF. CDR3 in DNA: TGTGCCAGCAGTGACTCCGGGACAGGGTACGGCTACACCTTC.

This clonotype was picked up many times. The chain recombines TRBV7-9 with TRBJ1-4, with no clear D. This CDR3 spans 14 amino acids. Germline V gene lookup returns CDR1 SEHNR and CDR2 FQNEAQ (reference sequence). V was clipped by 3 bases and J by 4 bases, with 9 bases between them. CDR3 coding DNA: TGTGCCAGCAGCTTGAACTTAGATAATGAAAAACTGTTTTTT. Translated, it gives CASSLNLDNEKLFF. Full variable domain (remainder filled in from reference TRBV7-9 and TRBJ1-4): DTGVSQNPRHKITKRGQNVTFRCDPISEHNRLYWYRQTLGQGPEFLTYFQNEAQLEKSRLLSDRFSAERPKGSFSTLEIQRTEQGDSAMYLCASSLNLDNEKLFFGSGTQLSVL.

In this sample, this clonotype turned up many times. The CDR3 region has the DNA TGTGCCAGCAGCCAAGGACGGACGAATGAAAAACTGTTTTTT. It yields the protein CASSQGRTNEKLFF. The chain has TRBV14 and TRBJ1-4; D uncertain. With 1 base removed from V and 5 bases from J, the gap between germline ends came to 8 bases. This CDR3 contains 14 residues. Germline V gene lookup returns CDR1 SGHDN and CDR2 FVKESK. Full variable domain (outside the CDR3, taken from reference TRBV14 and TRBJ1-4): EAGVTQFPSHSVIEKGQTVTLRCDPISGHDNLYWYRRVMGKEIKFLLHFVKESKQDESGMPNNRFLAERTGGTYSTLKVQPAELEDSGVYFCASSQGRTNEKLFFGSGTQLSVL.

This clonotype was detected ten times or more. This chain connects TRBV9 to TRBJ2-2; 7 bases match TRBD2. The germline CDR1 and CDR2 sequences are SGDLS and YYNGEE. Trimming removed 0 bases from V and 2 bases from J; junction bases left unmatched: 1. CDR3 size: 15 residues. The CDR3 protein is CASSVGGLNTGELFF. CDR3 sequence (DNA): TGTGCCAGCAGCGTAGGGGGACTAAACACCGGGGAGCTGTTTTTT.

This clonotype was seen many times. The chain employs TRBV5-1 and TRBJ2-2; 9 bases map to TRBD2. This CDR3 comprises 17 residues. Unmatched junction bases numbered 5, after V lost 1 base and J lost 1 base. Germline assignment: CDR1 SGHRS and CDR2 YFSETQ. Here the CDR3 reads CASSLISSGVNTGELFF. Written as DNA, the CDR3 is TGCGCCAGCAGCTTGATCTCTAGCGGGGTGAACACCGGGGAGCTGTTTTTT.

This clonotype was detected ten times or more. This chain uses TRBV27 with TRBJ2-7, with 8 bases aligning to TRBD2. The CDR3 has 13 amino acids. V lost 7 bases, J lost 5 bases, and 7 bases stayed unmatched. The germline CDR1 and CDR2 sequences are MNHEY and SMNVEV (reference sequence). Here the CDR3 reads CASNPSGRNEQYF. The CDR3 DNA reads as TGTGCCAGCAACCCTAGCGGGCGGAACGAGCAGTACTTC.

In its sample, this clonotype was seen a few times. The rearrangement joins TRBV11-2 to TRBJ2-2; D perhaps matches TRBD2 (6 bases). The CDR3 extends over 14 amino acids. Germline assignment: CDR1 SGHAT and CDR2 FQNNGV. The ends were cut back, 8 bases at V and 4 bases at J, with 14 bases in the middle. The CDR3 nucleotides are TGTGCCAGCCGAGCGGGTTTTGCCACCGGGGAGCTGTTTTTT. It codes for CASRAGFATGELFF.

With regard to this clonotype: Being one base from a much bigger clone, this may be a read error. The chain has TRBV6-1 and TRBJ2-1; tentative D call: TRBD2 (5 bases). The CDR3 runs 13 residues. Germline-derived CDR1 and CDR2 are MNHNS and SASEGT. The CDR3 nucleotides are TGTGCCAACAGTGAAGTGATTGGGAGTGAGCAGTTCTTC. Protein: CANSEVIGSEQFF.

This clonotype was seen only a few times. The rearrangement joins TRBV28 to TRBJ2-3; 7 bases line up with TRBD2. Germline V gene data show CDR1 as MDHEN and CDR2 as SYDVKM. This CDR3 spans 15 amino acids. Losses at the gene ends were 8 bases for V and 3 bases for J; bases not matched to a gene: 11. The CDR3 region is CASFPWRESTDTQYF. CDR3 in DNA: TGTGCCAGCTTCCCGTGGCGGGAGTCAACAGATACGCAGTATTTT.

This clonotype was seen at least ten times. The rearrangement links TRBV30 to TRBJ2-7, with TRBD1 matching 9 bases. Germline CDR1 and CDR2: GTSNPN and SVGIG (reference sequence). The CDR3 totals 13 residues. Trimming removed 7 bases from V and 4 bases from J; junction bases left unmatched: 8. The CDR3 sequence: CASVPDRGYEQYF. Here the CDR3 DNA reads TGTGCCTCCGTCCCGGACAGGGGTTACGAGCAGTACTTC.